This TCR beta chain appears in the sequencing data of a study of cytomegalovirus exposure and HLA in healthy donors. Study-wide points: Cytomegalovirus association was assigned to more than 150 TCR beta chains. TCR beta V segments were, for the most part, productive about 87% or about 30% of the time in an earlier analysis. The study assumed roughly uniform donor sequencing depth for presence/absence analyses.

The PCR had 60 Vbeta and 13 Jbeta primers. Original methodology: Among the unique TCR beta chains that a later analysis counted, around 72 million in all, 10 million to 14 million were shared. Libraries were prepared by immunoSEQ multiplex PCR; TCRdb keeps only in-frame clonotypes and omits some of them. For V, J and clone size, that table is used; D and trimming come from the DNA. This sample has 60,000 to 75,000 clones, with roughly 85% found just once. As to this clone: What it binds is unknown.

The CDR3 covers 16 residues. The V gene's germline CDR1 is SGHRS and CDR2 YFSETQ. V lost 0 bases, J lost 3 bases, and 6 bases stayed unmatched. V and J are TRBV5-1 and TRBJ2-1; 7 bases match TRBD2. Sequenced input: PBMCs. This receptor was taken from a female donor in good health and CMV-seronegative. The CDR3 DNA sequence: TGCGCCAGCAGCTTGGCATGGACTAGAAACTACAATGAGCAGTTCTTC. Its translation is CASSLAWTRNYNEQFF.